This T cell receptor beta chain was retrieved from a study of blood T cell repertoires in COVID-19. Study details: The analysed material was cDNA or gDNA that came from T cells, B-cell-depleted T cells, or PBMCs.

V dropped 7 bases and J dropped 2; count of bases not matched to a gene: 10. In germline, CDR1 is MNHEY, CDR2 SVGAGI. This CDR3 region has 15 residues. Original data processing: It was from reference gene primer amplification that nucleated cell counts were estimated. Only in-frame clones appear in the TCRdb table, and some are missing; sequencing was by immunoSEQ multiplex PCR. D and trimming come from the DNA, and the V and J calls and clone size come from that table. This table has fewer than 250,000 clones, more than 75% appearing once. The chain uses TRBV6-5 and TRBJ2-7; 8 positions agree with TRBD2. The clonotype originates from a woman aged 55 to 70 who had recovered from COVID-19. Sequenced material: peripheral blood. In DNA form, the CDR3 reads TGTGCCAGCAAGGTCGCGGGGGGCCTAGCCTACGAGCAGTACTTC. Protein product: CASKVAGGLAYEQYF.